This is a list of T cell receptor beta chains from one sample in a study of T cells in Graves' hyperthyroidism and ophthalmopathy. TCRdb fed the multiplex PCR reads into MiXCR, producing one record per CDR3 protein. The sample contains about 640,000 distinct CDR3 sequences, roughly 15% of which appear only once. The sample was blood. The receptors stem from a woman in her forties or fifties with Graves' ophthalmopathy. Both conserved end residues are part of each CDR3. A D gene is named only where the DNA matches it firmly. The listing skips clone size in some rows; elsewhere it reads once, few, many or a size class.

>TRBV5-1|TRBJ1-1|NA|few
TGCGCCAGCAGCCCCGCAGGGGTTCTGGGTACTGAAGCTTTCTTT
CASSPAGVLGTEAFF
>TRBV6-1|TRBJ2-7|TRBD1|many
TGTGCCAGCAGTACGACCGGGACAGGTTCCTACGAGCAGTACTTC
CASSTTGTGSYEQYF
>TRBV25-1|TRBJ1-5|TRBD1|NA
TGTGCCAGGAGGACAGGGGGCGACGAGGCTAGGGATCAGCCCCAGCATTTT
CARRTGGDEARDQPQHF
>TRBV7-2|TRBJ2-6|NA|few
TGTGCCAGCAGCGGACGGGCTGGGGCCAACGTCCTGACTTTC
CASSGRAGANVLTF
>TRBV27|TRBJ2-4|NA|many
TGTGCCAGCAGTACTCGCCCCACGGGGTTGCCAACCAAAAACATTCAGTACTTC
CASSTRPTGLPTKNIQYF
>TRBV9|TRBJ2-7|TRBD1|many
TGTGCCAGCAGCGTAGGTGGACAGGGGGCGTACGAGCAGTACTTC
CASSVGGQGAYEQYF
>TRBV20-1|TRBJ2-7|TRBD1|NA
TGCAGTGCTCCTAGACAGGGAATCCCCTACGAGCAGTACTTC
CSAPRQGIPYEQYF
>TRBV9|TRBJ1-4|NA|NA
TGTGCCAGCAGCGTAGGGTGGGAGAAGACAACTAATGAAAAACTGTTTTTT
CASSVGWEKTTNEKLFF
>TRBV6-5|TRBJ2-3|TRBD2|many
TGTGCCAGCAGTTACGAGGTAGCGGGCTCCACAGATACGCAGTATTTT
CASSYEVAGSTDTQYF
>TRBV3-1|TRBJ2-2|NA|many
TGTGCCAGCAGCCAAGTCTCCTCCACCGGGGAGCTGTTTTTT
CASSQVSSTGELFF
>TRBV11-3|TRBJ2-1|NA|many
TGTGCCAGCAGCCTAGTACTCGGGGAGCAGTTCTTC
CASSLVLGEQFF
>TRBV6-1|TRBJ2-6|NA|NA
TGTGCCAGCAGCCGATCTAGCGCTGGGGCCAACGTCCTGACTTTC
CASSRSSAGANVLTF
>TRBV7-9|TRBJ2-2|TRBD2|NA
TGTGCCAGCAGCGGACGACTAGCGGGAGGCCCGCCGAACACCGGGGAGCTGTTTTTT
CASSGRLAGGPPNTGELFF
>TRBV9|TRBJ2-1|TRBD1|few
TGTGCCAGCAGCGTATCGGACAGGGGGAATGAGCAGTTCTTC
CASSVSDRGNEQFF
>TRBV15|TRBJ2-5|TRBD1|NA
TGTGCCACCAGCAGGGGACAGGGGGCGCGTGAGACCCAGTACTTC
CATSRGQGARETQYF
>TRBV7-2|TRBJ2-1|TRBD2|many
TGTGCCAGCAGCGGGCAGGGACTAGCGGGACGAAATGAGCAGTTCTTC
CASSGQGLAGRNEQFF
>TRBV15|TRBJ1-2|TRBD1|many
TGTGCCACCAGTAACGGTGGGGGGGGACAGGAAAGCTATGGCTACACCTTC
CATSNGGGGQESYGYTF
>TRBV6-1|TRBJ2-7|NA|few
TGTGCCAGCAGCCCGGGACCCCGGAGCTACGAGCAGTACTTC
CASSPGPRSYEQYF
>TRBV28|TRBJ1-2|NA|many
TGTGCCAGCAGTGATCGGGGGGTGGGCTATGGCTACACCTTC
CASSDRGVGYGYTF
>TRBV6-9|TRBJ1-2|NA|few
TGTGCCAGCAGTTATTTGGACCAAGGTATCGGACAGCGTAACTATGGCTACACCTTC
CASSYLDQGIGQRNYGYTF
>TRBV7-2|TRBJ1-2|NA|many
TGTGCCAGCAGCCAAAGAACAGGCACTGGCGGCTACACCTTC
CASSQRTGTGGYTF
>TRBV19|TRBJ1-1|NA|NA
TGTGCCAGTAGTCTTTGGAGTCAGAACACTGAAGCTTTCTTT
CASSLWSQNTEAFF
>TRBV6-2/TRBV6-3|TRBJ2-3|TRBD2|many
TGTGCCAGCAGAACCGGGACTAGCGACACAGATACGCAGTATTTT
CASRTGTSDTDTQYF
>TRBV27|TRBJ2-1|TRBD2|few
TGTGCCAGCAGTTTATGGGGGGGGGAAAACAATGAGCAGTTCTTC
CASSLWGGENNEQFF
>TRBV20-1|TRBJ2-3|TRBD2|many
TGCAGTGCTAGCCCACGACTAGCGCCACCCTCCACAGATACGCAGTATTTT
CSASPRLAPPSTDTQYF
>TRBV13|TRBJ2-2|TRBD2|many
TGTGCCAGCAGCTGGACTAGCGGGGAGAACACCGGGGAGCTGTTTTTT
CASSWTSGENTGELFF
>TRBV6-2/TRBV6-3|TRBJ2-1|NA|NA
TGTGCCAGCAGTCACGGCCGGGAGCAGTTCTTC
CASSHGREQFF
>TRBV5-1|TRBJ2-6|NA|many
TGCGCCAGCAGCTTGGGGGAGAGCTCTGGGGCCAACGTCCTGACTTTC
CASSLGESSGANVLTF
>TRBV5-1|TRBJ1-1|NA|many
TGCGCCAGCAGCTTGGGGGCCACCCTGAACACTGAAGCTTTCTTT
CASSLGATLNTEAFF
>TRBV7-2|TRBJ2-5|TRBD1|many
TGTGCCAGCAGCTTAGCGGAGGTGGACAGGGGTAGGGAGACCCAGTACTTC
CASSLAEVDRGRETQYF
>TRBV28|TRBJ2-3|TRBD2|few
TGTGCCAGCAGTTCGGGAGGGCCGGGGAGCACAGATACGCAGTATTTT
CASSSGGPGSTDTQYF
>TRBV30|TRBJ1-5|NA|many
TGTGCCTGGAGTCAGGGGAATAGCAATCAGCCCCAGCATTTT
CAWSQGNSNQPQHF
>TRBV7-8|TRBJ1-4|NA|NA
TGTGCCAGCAGCTTAATGGGGTTGAATAATGAAAAACTGTTTTTT
CASSLMGLNNEKLFF
>TRBV7-2|TRBJ2-1|NA|NA
TGTGCCAGCAGCTTTCGCGGGACGGCGGGCAATGAGCAGTTCTTC
CASSFRGTAGNEQFF
>TRBV4-3|TRBJ2-1|TRBD2|NA
TGCGCCAGCAGCCAAATTTTGCGCGGGAGGAGGCTTAATGAGCAGTTCTTC
CASSQILRGRRLNEQFF
>TRBV12-3/TRBV12-4|TRBJ2-3|TRBD2|many
TGTGCCAGCAGCTATCTAGCGGGAGGGGCAGATACGCAGTATTTT
CASSYLAGGADTQYF
>TRBV12-3/TRBV12-4|TRBJ2-1|NA|many
TGTGCCAGCAGCCCCCCCGGGGGTGAGCAGTTCTTC
CASSPPGGEQFF